This section outlines one T cell receptor beta chain sequence together with its context. Sequence at one end of the junction differs from germline and may be a read error. There are 15 residues in the CDR3. Germline CDR1 and CDR2: SNHLY and FYNNEI. This sample was taken from a study of neurological immune-mediated disorders. TCRdb used MiXCR to reprocess the 5' RACE reads, holding one entry per CDR3 protein. The profile shows about 74,000 distinct CDR3 sequences, approximately 5.2% of them singletons. The chain links TRBV2 to TRBJ1-5, with TRBD1 as a possible D gene (6 bases). The sequence was obtained from a man aged 18-30 years with multiple sclerosis. The specimen sequenced was PBMCs. CDR3 nucleotides: TGTGCCAGCGGGCAGGACAGTACCTACAATCAGCCCCAGAATTTT. Its protein product is CASGQDSTYNQPQNF.